These 14 T cell receptor beta chains were all obtained from the same sample, sequenced in a study of brain metastases from non-small cell lung cancer. The data were produced by immunoSEQ multiplex PCR, yet TCRdb's version contains in-frame clones alone and is incomplete. The table includes approximately 5,000 clones, about 82% detected once. Material for sequencing was primary lung tumor tissue. Receptors were obtained from a donor aged 40 or older with non-small cell lung cancer.

This clone was seen just once. DNA for the CDR3: TGTGCCAGCAGCTCCACCGGGGAGCTGTTTTTT. It is translated as CASSSTGELFF. The chain recombines TRBV7-3 with TRBJ2-2; no firm D call. Germline V gene sequence: CDR1 SGHTA, CDR2 FQGTGA. The CDR3 loop spans 11 amino acids. V lost 4 bases and J lost 4, with 1 base in between.

In this sample, this clone turned up a few times. The rearrangement joins TRBV18 to TRBJ2-5; D uncertain. Germline values: CDR1 KGHSH, CDR2 LQKENI. The CDR3 extends over 13 amino acids. The V and J ends lost 8 bases and 3 bases respectively, with 13 bases between them. CDR3 DNA sequence: TGTGCCAGCACCCAAAGGCCGAAAGAGACCCAGTACTTC. It encodes CASTQRPKETQYF. Using reference TRBV18 and TRBJ2-5 for the parts outside the CDR3, the full variable domain is NAGVMQNPRHLVRRRGQEARLRCSPMKGHSHVYWYRQLPEEGLKFMVYLQKENIIDESGMPKERFSAEFPKEGPSILRIQQVVRGDSAAYFCASTQRPKETQYFGPGTRLLVL.

This clone was found once. The chain is built from TRBV19 and TRBJ2-1, with D possibly matching TRBD2 (6 bases). The V gene's germline CDR1 is LNHDA and CDR2 SQIVND (reference sequence). Trimming left V 5 bases short and J 4 bases short, with 15 bases between. This CDR3 comprises 15 residues. The CDR3 region is CASSGGSGIYNEQFF. The CDR3 coding sequence is TGTGCCAGTAGTGGGGGTAGCGGCATTTACAATGAGCAGTTCTTC. Supplemented by reference TRBV19 and TRBJ2-1, the full variable domain reads DGGITQSPKYLFRKEGQNVTLSCEQNLNHDAMYWYRQDPGQGLRLIYYSQIVNDFQKGDIAEGYSVSREKKESFPLTVTSAQKNPTAFYLCASSGGSGIYNEQFFGPGTRLTVL.

The V call is TRBV3-1 (or the pseudogene TRBV3-2), the J call TRBJ2-1; 10 positions match TRBD2. The CDR3 is 15 residues long. After removal of 4 bases from V and 6 bases from J, the junction contained 6 bases not matched to a gene. Germline assignment: CDR1 LGHDT and CDR2 YNNKEL (reference sequence). CDR3 DNA sequence: TGTGCCAGCAGCCCCCTGGGACTAGCGTCCAATGAGCAGTTCTTC. Protein sequence: CASSPLGLASNEQFF.

The J gene is TRBJ2-7, the V gene TRBV29-1, with 8 bases fitting TRBD1. This CDR3 spans 12 amino acids. Germline CDR1 reads SQVTM; CDR2 reads ANQGSEA. Germline trimming cut 8 bases from V and 6 bases from J; bases unmatched to any gene: 9. The CDR3 coding sequence is TGCAGCATTGGACAGGGTGGGGGCGAGCAGTACTTC. Encoded protein: CSIGQGGGEQYF.

The rearrangement links TRBV28 to TRBJ1-4; TRBD1 agrees at 8 bases. V shed 2 bases, J shed 4 bases, and the junction held 9 bases outside the gene matches. The germline V gene encodes CDR1 MDHEN and CDR2 SYDVKM. The CDR3 contains 17 residues. The CDR3 is CASSLLTGDPYNEKLFF. The CDR3 DNA follows: TGTGCCAGCAGTTTACTGACAGGGGACCCCTATAATGAAAAACTGTTTTTT.

The J gene is TRBJ1-2, the V gene TRBV6-6; 7 bases agree with TRBD1. CDR3 length: 14 amino acids. Germline CDR1 reads MNHNY; CDR2 reads SVGAGI (reference sequence). V dropped 6 bases and J dropped 4; count of bases not matched to a gene: 8. CDR3 nucleotide sequence: TGTGCCAGCAGACCCTGGGACAGTCCCTATGGCTACACCTTC. Translation gives CASRPWDSPYGYTF.

As to this clone: The junction departs from the called germline gene at one end, perhaps through a read error. The DNA for the CDR3 is TGCGCCAGCAGCTTGGCTCGGGGGTCCTACTCCTACAAGCAGTACTTC. Translating gives CASSLARGSYSYKQYF. The V gene is TRBV5-1, the J gene TRBJ2-7; tentatively, D is TRBD2 (6 bases). Germline V gene lookup returns CDR1 SGHRS and CDR2 YFSETQ. The CDR3 contains 16 residues.

This clone was seen only once. The J gene is TRBJ1-2, the V gene TRBV7-8; no definite D call. Trimming left V 5 bases short and J 6 bases short, with 13 bases between. The CDR3 contains 13 residues. From germline, CDR1 is SGHVS and CDR2 FQNEAQ. The CDR3 coding sequence is TGTGCCAGCAGCCATGGTCTAGCGGATGGCTACACCTTC. Its translation is CASSHGLADGYTF.

V is TRBV11-1 and J is TRBJ1-1, with a weak D call TRBD1 (6 bases). Germline lookup yields CDR1 SGHAT and CDR2 FQDESV (reference sequence). The CDR3 runs to 13 residues. V was cut by 5 bases and J by 5 bases, with 12 bases left in between. CDR3 region: CASSLYRETEAFF. The DNA for the CDR3 is TGTGCCAGCAGCCTGTACAGGGAAACTGAAGCTTTCTTT. The full variable domain, with the rest looked up from reference TRBV11-1 and TRBJ1-1, is EAEVAQSPRYKITEKSQAVAFWCDPISGHATLYWYRQILGQGPELLVQFQDESVVDDSQLPKDRFSAERLKGVDSTLKIQPAELGDSAMYLCASSLYRETEAFFGQGTRLTVV.

The V and J genes are TRBV10-1 and TRBJ2-2; D is possibly TRBD1 (6 bases). The CDR3 has 13 amino acids. Germline CDR1 and CDR2: WNHNN and SYGVQD (reference sequence). The germline V and J ends were trimmed by 3 bases and 4 bases, with 6 bases remaining between them. As DNA, the CDR3 is TGCGCCAGCAGTGACAGGGGCACCGGGGAGCTGTTTTTT. Protein sequence: CASSDRGTGELFF.

The chain recombines TRBV9 with TRBJ1-3, with D perhaps TRBD1 (5 bases). The CDR3 consists of 15 residues. From germline, CDR1 is SGDLS and CDR2 YYNGEE. V lost 4 bases and J lost 0, with 11 bases in between. The DNA for the CDR3 is TGTGCCAGCAGCCCAACGCAGGGCTCTGGAAACACCATATATTTT. Encoded protein: CASSPTQGSGNTIYF.

This clone has only one observation. The chain has TRBV2 and TRBJ1-4; D is undetermined. V lost 2 bases to trimming and J lost 12 bases, with 7 bases between them. Germline CDR1 reads SNHLY; CDR2 reads FYNNEI. The CDR3 runs to 11 residues. The CDR3 sequence is CASSETYELFF. CDR3 DNA sequence: TGTGCCAGCAGTGAAACATATGAACTGTTTTTT.

This sequence joins TRBV12-5 and TRBJ1-1; the D is unclear. The CDR3 sequence is 13 residues long. Looked up from germline, CDR1 is LGHNT and CDR2 is FRNRAP. Trimming pared 7 bases from V and 4 bases from J, leaving 13 bases between. Here the CDR3 reads CASALDGFTEAFF. The CDR3 DNA reads TGTGCTAGTGCCCTGGACGGATTCACTGAAGCTTTCTTT.